Sequencing of this T cell receptor beta chain was carried out in a study of identical twins. The CDR3 totals 16 residues. Trimming took off 3 bases at V and 0 bases at J, with 13 bases between the two ends. Note on this clonotype: Its antigen is not known.

Unique molecular identifiers were present on cDNA, and template switching added a universal primer site. TCRdb fed the 5' RACE reads into MiXCR, producing one record per CDR3 protein. The sample carries approximately 1.8 million distinct CDR3 sequences, about 32% recorded once. Points from the study as a whole: In drawing conclusions, the study used cross-sectional statistical analysis and did not follow the same donors. Out-of-frame alpha sequences common to twins were enriched for low generation probability. The study found weaker excess twin sharing in beta out-of-frame sequences.

The sequencing input was cord blood. The chain has TRBV12-3 or TRBV12-4 and TRBJ2-3, with D perhaps TRBD2 (7 bases). The receptor was isolated from a newborn girl in good health. CDR3 nucleotide sequence: TGTGCCAGCAGTTTCGGGGGGCTCTTGAGCACAGATACGCAGTATTTT. Protein product: CASSFGGLLSTDTQYF.